The clone carrying this TCR beta chain was counted once. Antigen: not known. Treatment: around 19 received Ad26.COV2.S at low or high dose, single or two shots; 5 received placebo; per-sample allocation not given. Specimens were obtained on day 63 following the first vaccine or placebo injection. The data originate from a study of Ad26.COV2.S vaccination and SARS-CoV-2 variants. Whole-study context: Ad26.COV2.S was injected intramuscularly once or twice, 56 days apart. Study observations and caveats: Vaccine and placebo groups showed comparable non-spike TCR breadth. Spike-specific TCR breadth was greater in vaccine than placebo recipients.

The table came from immunoSEQ multiplex PCR; TCRdb's copy has only in-frame clones and leaves some out. The table lists under 250,000 clones, around 88% of them singletons. The V and J ends lost 5 bases and 3 bases, in that order; junction bases with no gene match: 6. In germline, CDR1 is SEHNR, CDR2 FQNEAQ (reference sequence). CDR3 length equals 15 residues. This receptor was taken from a person aged 18-60 years who received the Ad26.COV2.S COVID-19 vaccine or a placebo. This chain connects TRBV7-9 to TRBJ2-5; 10 positions agree with TRBD2. The sequences come from peripheral blood, collected in a trial of Ad26.COV2.S vaccine versus placebo. The CDR3: CASSPSGGEKETQYF. The CDR3 DNA sequence: TGTGCCAGCAGCCCTAGCGGGGGTGAGAAAGAGACCCAGTACTTC.